The rows below give T cell receptor beta chains drawn from one sample of a study of OX40 agonist ivuxolimab in advanced cancers. Some clones are missing from TCRdb's copy, which holds only in-frame ones; the method was immunoSEQ multiplex PCR. Of approximately 44,000 clones in the sample, approximately 82% were seen once. The starting material was CD4+ or CD8+ T cells sorted from blood, obtained in a trial of the OX40 agonist ivuxolimab. The receptors here all came from an adult with an advanced solid tumor such as melanoma, head and neck, liver or kidney cancer. Both conserved end residues are part of each CDR3. The order of the fields is V gene, J gene, D gene, CDR3 protein, CDR3 DNA. D genes are given only for firm matches.

TRBV5-1	TRBJ1-3	TRBD1	CASSQRPGTVNSGNTIYF	TGCGCCAGCAGCCAACGACCCGGGACAGTCAACTCTGGAAACACCATATATTTT
TRBV6-1	TRBJ2-7	TRBD1	CASSFSGTGTYEQYF	TGTGCCAGCAGTTTTTCCGGGACAGGAACCTACGAGCAGTACTTC
TRBV5-6	TRBJ2-3	.	CASSLVGVRVTDTQYF	TGTGCCAGCAGCTTGGTCGGGGTCAGGGTCACAGATACGCAGTATTTT
TRBV19	TRBJ1-1	.	CASSRVTRTEAFF	TGTGCCAGTAGTCGGGTGACCCGGACTGAAGCTTTCTTT
TRBV7-9	TRBJ1-1	.	CASSLVDGNTEAFF	TGTGCCAGCAGCTTAGTTGACGGGAACACTGAAGCTTTCTTT
TRBV5-1	TRBJ2-1	.	CASSLNYPSYNEQFF	TGCGCCAGCAGCTTGAACTACCCCTCCTACAATGAGCAGTTCTTC
TRBV2	TRBJ1-6	TRBD1	CASEDRDLSPLHF	TGTGCCAGCGAAGACAGGGATCTTTCACCCCTCCACTTT
TRBV19	TRBJ1-1	TRBD1	CASSIGAQGSTEAFF	TGTGCCAGTAGTATCGGGGCACAGGGGTCCACTGAAGCTTTCTTT
TRBV6-1	TRBJ2-1	TRBD1	CASGNRGTRREQFF	TGTGCCAGCGGTAACAGGGGAACGCGGCGTGAGCAGTTCTTC
TRBV2	TRBJ1-1	TRBD1	CASRVGQGGTEAFF	TGTGCCAGCAGGGTTGGACAGGGAGGTACTGAAGCTTTCTTT
TRBV6-1	TRBJ2-7	.	CASSHAGEQYF	TGTGCCAGCAGCCACGCTGGCGAGCAGTACTTC
TRBV27	TRBJ2-5	TRBD1	CASSPLTGPQETQYF	TGTGCCAGCAGCCCCCTGACAGGGCCACAAGAGACCCAGTACTTC
TRBV5-5	TRBJ1-5	.	CASSQGGDQPQHF	TGTGCCAGCAGTCAGGGAGGGGATCAGCCCCAGCATTTT
TRBV27	TRBJ2-2	.	CASSLRSLVTGELFF	TGTGCCAGCAGTTTAAGGAGTCTAGTAACCGGGGAGCTGTTTTTT
TRBV4-2	TRBJ1-2	TRBD1	CASSLNRGRGGYTF	TGTGCCAGCAGCTTAAACAGGGGGAGAGGTGGCTACACCTTC
TRBV30	TRBJ2-7	TRBD1	CAWSVPAPRTGLSEQYF	TGTGCCTGGAGTGTACCGGCCCCCAGGACAGGGTTGAGCGAGCAGTACTTC
TRBV7-9	TRBJ1-6	.	CASSLGNSPLHF	TGTGCCAGCAGCTTGGGGAATTCACCCCTCCACTTT
TRBV18	TRBJ2-7	TRBD2	CASSPQTSGLQYEQYF	TGTGCCAGCTCACCTCAGACTAGCGGGCTGCAATACGAGCAGTACTTC
TRBV27	TRBJ1-6	.	CASSFGTGASNSPLHF	TGTGCCAGCAGTTTCGGGACGGGGGCGTCTAATTCACCCCTCCACTTT
TRBV11-2	TRBJ2-7	.	CASSRRTVSVEQYF	TGTGCCAGCAGCCGCCGGACAGTTTCGGTCGAGCAGTACTTC
TRBV5-1	TRBJ1-1	TRBD1	CASSLTGATEAFF	TGCGCCAGCAGCTTGACAGGGGCCACTGAAGCTTTCTTT
TRBV7-9	TRBJ2-3	TRBD2	CASSSPKRGHYTDTQYF	TGTGCCAGCAGCTCCCCCAAGCGGGGGCACTACACAGATACGCAGTATTTT
TRBV13	TRBJ2-3	.	CASSPLGTDTQYF	TGTGCCAGCAGCCCCCTGGGCACAGATACGCAGTATTTT